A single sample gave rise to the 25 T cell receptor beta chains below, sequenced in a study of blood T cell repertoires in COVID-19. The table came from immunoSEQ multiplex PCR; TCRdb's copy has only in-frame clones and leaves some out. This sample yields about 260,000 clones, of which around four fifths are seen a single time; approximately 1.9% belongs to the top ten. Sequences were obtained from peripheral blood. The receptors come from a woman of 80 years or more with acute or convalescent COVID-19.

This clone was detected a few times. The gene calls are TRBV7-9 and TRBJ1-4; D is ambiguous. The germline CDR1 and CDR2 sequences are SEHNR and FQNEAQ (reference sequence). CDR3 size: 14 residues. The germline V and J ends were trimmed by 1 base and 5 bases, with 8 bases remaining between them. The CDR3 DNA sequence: TGTGCCAGCAGCTTAGGGGCGGGAAATGAAAAACTGTTTTTT. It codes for CASSLGAGNEKLFF. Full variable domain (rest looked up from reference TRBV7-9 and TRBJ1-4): DTGVSQNPRHKITKRGQNVTFRCDPISEHNRLYWYRQTLGQGPEFLTYFQNEAQLEKSRLLSDRFSAERPKGSFSTLEIQRTEQGDSAMYLCASSLGAGNEKLFFGSGTQLSVL.

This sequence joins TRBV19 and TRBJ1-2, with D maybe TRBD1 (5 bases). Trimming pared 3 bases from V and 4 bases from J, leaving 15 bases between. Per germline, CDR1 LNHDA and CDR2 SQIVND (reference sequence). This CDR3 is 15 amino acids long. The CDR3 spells CASSIARGGLYGYTF. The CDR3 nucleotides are TGTGCCAGTAGTATTGCTCGCGGGGGACTCTATGGCTACACCTTC.

DNA of the CDR3: TGTGCCAGCAGCCAAGCGGGACTAGGCCAATCCCTGGTATACGAGCAGTACTTC. Amino acid sequence: CASSQAGLGQSLVYEQYF. The chain uses TRBV4-2 and TRBJ2-7; 8 nucleotides line up with TRBD2. Germline V lookup: CDR1 LGHNA, CDR2 YNFKEQ. V shed 1 base, J shed 4 bases, and the junction held 15 bases outside the gene matches. This CDR3 region has 18 residues.

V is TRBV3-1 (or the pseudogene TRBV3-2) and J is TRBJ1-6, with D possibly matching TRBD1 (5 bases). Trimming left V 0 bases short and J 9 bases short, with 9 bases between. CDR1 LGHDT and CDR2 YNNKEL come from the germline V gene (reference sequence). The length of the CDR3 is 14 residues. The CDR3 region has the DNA TGTGCCAGCAGCCAAGACAGGGCATCTTCACCCCTCCACTTT. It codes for CASSQDRASSPLHF.

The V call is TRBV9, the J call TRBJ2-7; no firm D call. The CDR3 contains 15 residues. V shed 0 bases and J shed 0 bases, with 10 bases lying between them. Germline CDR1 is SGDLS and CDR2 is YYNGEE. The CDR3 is CASSVDETSSYEQYF. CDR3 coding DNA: TGTGCCAGCAGCGTAGACGAGACTTCCTCCTACGAGCAGTACTTC.

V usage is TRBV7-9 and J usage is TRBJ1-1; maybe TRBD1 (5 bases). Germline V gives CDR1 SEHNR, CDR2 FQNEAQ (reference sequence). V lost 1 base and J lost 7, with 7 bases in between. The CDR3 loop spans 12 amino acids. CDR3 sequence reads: CASSLETDEAFF. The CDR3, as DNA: TGTGCCAGCAGCTTAGAGACAGATGAAGCTTTCTTT.

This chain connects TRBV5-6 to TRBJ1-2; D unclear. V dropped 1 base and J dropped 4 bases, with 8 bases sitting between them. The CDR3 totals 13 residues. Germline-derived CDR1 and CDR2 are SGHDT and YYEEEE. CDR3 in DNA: TGTGCCAGCAGCTTGATATCTAGCTATGGCTACACCTTC. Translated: CASSLISSYGYTF.

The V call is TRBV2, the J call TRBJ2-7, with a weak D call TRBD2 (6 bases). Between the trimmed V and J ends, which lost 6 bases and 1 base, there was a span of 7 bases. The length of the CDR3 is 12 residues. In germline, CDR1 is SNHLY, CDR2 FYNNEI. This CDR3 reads CASRGGSYEQYF. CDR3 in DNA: TGTGCCAGCAGGGGGGGATCCTACGAGCAGTACTTC.

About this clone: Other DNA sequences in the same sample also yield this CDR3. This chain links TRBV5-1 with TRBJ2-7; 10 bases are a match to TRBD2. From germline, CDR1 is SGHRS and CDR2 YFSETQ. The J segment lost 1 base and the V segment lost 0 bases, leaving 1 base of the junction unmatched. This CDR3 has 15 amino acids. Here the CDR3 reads CASSLASGSSYEQYF. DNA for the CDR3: TGCGCCAGCAGCTTGGCTAGCGGGAGTTCCTACGAGCAGTACTTC.

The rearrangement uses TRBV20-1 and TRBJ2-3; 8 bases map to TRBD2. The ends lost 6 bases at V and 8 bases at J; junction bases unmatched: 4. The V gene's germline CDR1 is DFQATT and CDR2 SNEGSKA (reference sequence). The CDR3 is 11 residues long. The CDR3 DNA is TGCAGTGCCCCTGCGGGGGGTACGCAGTATTTT. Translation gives CSAPAGGTQYF.

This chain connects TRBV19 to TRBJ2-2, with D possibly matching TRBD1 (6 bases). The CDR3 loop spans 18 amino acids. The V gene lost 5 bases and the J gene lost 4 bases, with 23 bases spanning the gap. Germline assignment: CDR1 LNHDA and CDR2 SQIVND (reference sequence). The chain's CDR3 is CASSWSSADSRGTGELFF. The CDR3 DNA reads TGTGCCAGTAGTTGGAGCAGTGCGGACAGCAGGGGCACCGGGGAGCTGTTTTTT.

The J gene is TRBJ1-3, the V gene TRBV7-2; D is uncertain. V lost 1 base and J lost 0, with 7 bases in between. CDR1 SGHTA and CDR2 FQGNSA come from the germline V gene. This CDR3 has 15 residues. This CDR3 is CASSLVGDSGNTIYF. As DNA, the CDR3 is TGTGCCAGCAGCTTAGTCGGGGACTCTGGAAACACCATATATTTT.

The CDR3 loop is CASSIWDTRDTEAFF. The DNA for the CDR3 is TGTGCCAGTAGTATTTGGGACACCCGTGACACTGAAGCTTTCTTT. The genes are TRBV19 and TRBJ1-1; a weak D match, TRBD1 (6 bases). CDR1 and CDR2 (germline): LNHDA, SQIVND (reference sequence). Trimming removed 3 bases at V and 3 bases at J, with 14 bases between. The CDR3 has 15 residues.

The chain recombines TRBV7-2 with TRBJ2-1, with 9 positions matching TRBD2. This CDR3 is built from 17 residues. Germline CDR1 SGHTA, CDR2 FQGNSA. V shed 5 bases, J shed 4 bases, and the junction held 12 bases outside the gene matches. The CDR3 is CASSDQPSGTAYNEQFF. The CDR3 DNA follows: TGTGCCAGCAGCGACCAACCTAGCGGGACCGCGTACAATGAGCAGTTCTTC.

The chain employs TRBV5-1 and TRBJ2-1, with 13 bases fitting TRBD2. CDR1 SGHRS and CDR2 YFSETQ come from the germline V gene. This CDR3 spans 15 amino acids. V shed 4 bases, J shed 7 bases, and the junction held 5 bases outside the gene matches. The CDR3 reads CASSPGTSGMNEQFF. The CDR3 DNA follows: TGCGCCAGCAGCCCCGGGACTAGCGGGATGAATGAGCAGTTCTTC.

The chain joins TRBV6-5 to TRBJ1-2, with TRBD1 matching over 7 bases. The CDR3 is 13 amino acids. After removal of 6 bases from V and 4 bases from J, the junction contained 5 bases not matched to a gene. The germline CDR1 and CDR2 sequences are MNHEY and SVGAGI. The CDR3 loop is CASRAGQAYGYTF. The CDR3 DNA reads TGTGCCAGCAGGGCAGGACAGGCCTATGGCTACACCTTC.

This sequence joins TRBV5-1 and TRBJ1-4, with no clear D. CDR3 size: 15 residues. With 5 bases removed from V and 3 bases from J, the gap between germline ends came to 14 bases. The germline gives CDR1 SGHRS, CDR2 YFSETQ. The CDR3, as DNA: TGCGCCAGCAGATACCAGGCTGGTTCTAATGAAAAACTGTTTTTT. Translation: CASRYQAGSNEKLFF.

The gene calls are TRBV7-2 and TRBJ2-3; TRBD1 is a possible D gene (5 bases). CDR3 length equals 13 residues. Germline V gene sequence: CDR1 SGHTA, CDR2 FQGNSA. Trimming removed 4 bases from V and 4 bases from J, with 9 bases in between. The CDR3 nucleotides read TGTGCCAGCAGCTCGACAGCCCCAGATACGCAGTATTTT. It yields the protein CASSSTAPDTQYF.

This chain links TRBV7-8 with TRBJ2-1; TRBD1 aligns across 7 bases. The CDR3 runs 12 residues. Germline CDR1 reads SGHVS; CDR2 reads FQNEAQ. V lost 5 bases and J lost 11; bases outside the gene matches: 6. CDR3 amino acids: CASSPPGQQQFF. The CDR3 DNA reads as TGTGCCAGCAGCCCACCGGGACAGCAGCAGTTCTTC.

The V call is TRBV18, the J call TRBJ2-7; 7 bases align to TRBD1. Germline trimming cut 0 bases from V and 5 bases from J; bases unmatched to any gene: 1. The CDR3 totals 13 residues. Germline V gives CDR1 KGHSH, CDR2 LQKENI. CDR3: CASSPPTGNEQYF. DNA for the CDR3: TGTGCCAGCTCACCACCGACAGGGAACGAGCAGTACTTC.

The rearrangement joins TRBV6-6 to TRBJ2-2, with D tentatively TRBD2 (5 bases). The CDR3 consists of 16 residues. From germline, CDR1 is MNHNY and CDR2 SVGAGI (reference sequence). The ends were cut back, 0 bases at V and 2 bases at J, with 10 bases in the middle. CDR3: CASSYSSRLNTGELFF. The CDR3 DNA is TGTGCCAGCAGTTACTCCTCGAGACTAAACACCGGGGAGCTGTTTTTT.

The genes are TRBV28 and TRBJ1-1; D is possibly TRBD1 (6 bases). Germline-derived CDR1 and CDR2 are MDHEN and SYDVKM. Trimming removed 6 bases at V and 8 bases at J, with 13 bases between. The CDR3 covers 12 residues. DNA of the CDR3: TGTGCCAGCAGGCAAGGAGACAGGGAAGCTTTCTTT. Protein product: CASRQGDREAFF. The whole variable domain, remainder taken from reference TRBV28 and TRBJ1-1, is DVKVTQSSRYLVKRTGEKVFLECVQDMDHENMFWYRQDPGLGLRLIYFSYDVKMKEKGDIPEGYSVSREKKERFSLILESASTNQTSMYLCASRQGDREAFFGQGTRLTVV.

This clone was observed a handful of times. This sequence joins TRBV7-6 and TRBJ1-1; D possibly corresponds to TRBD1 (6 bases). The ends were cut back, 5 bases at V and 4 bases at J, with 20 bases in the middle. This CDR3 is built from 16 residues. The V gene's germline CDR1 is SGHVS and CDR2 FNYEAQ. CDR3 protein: CASSRDAGAGSTEAFF. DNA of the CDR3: TGTGCCAGCAGCCGGGACGCAGGGGCGGGCAGCACTGAAGCTTTCTTT.

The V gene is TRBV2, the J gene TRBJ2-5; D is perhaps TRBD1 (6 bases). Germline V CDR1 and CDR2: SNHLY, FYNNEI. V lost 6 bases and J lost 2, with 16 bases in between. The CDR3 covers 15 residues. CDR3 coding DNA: TGTGCCAGCAGACTCCTCCGGGACAAACAAGAGACCCAGTACTTC. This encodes CASRLLRDKQETQYF.

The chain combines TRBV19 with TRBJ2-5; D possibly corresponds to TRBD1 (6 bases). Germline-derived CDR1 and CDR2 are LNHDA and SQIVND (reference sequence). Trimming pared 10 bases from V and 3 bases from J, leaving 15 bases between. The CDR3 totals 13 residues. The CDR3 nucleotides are TGTGCCACCAAGGACAGAGGCAAAGAGACCCAGTACTTC. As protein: CATKDRGKETQYF.